This T cell receptor beta chain was obtained from a study of T cells in Graves' hyperthyroidism and ophthalmopathy. The overall study: Blood was drawn when the patient was first diagnosed and still untreated.

Amplified regions were TCR beta CDR3 sequences from RNA transcripts. HTBI primers were employed in a first-round RT-PCR of the TCR CDR3. TCRdb re-analysed the multiplex PCR reads in MiXCR, keeping a single row per CDR3 protein. The table has around 300,000 distinct CDR3 sequences, 25% to 30% seen once. Many counts were recorded for this clonotype. Diagnosis relied on clinical symptoms, serum thyroxine and TRAb, thyroid ultrasound and orbital computed tomography. Approximately 9.3 ml of fresh peripheral blood supplied the PBMCs. This receptor was obtained from a man in his forties or fifties with Graves' hyperthyroidism that later progressed to Graves' ophthalmopathy. The sequenced material came from blood.

CDR3 amino acids: CATRKGDNQPQHF. The CDR3 nucleotides read TGTGCCACCCGGAAGGGGGACAATCAGCCCCAGCATTTT. The V gene is TRBV6-1, the J gene TRBJ1-5, with D perhaps TRBD1 (6 bases). V was trimmed by 10 bases and J by 3 bases, leaving 13 bases between them. The CDR3 totals 13 residues. In germline, CDR1 is MNHNS, CDR2 SASEGT.